This T cell receptor (beta chain) was recovered during a study of T cell responses to AZD1222 COVID-19 vaccine. Overall study findings and caveats: After two AZD1222 doses, spike-specific TCR breadth and depth rose versus day 0.

Notes on this clone: Its antigen is not known.

Germline CDR1 reads SGDLS; CDR2 reads YYNGEE. This CDR3 region has 17 residues. The V gene end was trimmed by 4 bases and the J gene end by 6 bases; junction bases not matched to a gene: 18. Sequencing was performed with immunoSEQ multiplex PCR; in TCRdb, only in-frame clones are kept and a portion is missing. The sample gives around 160,000 clones, about 90% of which show up once; approximately 1.2% is in the top ten. This specimen was peripheral blood, taken 28 days after the second AZD1222 dose. V gene TRBV9 combines with J gene TRBJ1-2; TRBD1 agrees at 7 bases. The receptor's source is an adult who received the AZD1222 COVID-19 vaccine. CDR3 protein: CASSLSRATGRDDGYTF. CDR3 nucleotide sequence: TGTGCCAGCAGCCTTTCTCGGGCGACAGGGAGGGACGATGGCTACACCTTC.